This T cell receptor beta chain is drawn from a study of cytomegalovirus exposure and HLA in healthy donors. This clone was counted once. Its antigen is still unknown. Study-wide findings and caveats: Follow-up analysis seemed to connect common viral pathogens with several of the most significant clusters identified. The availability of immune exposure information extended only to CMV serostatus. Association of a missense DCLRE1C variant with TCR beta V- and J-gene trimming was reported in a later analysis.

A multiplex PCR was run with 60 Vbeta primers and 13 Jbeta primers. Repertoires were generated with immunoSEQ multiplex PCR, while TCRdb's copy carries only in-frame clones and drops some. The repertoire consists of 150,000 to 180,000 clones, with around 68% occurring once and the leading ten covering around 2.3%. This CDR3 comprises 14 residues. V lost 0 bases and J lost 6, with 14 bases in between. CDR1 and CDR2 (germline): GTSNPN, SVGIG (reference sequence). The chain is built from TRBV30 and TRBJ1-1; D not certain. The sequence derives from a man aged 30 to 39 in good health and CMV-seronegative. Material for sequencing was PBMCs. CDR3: CAWSVRAVAAEAFF. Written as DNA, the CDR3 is TGTGCCTGGAGTGTACGAGCTGTCGCGGCTGAAGCTTTCTTT.